This T cell receptor (beta chain) was identified during a study of response to subunit inactivated influenza vaccine. The CDR3 has 16 amino acids. Germline CDR1 and CDR2: MGHRA and YSYEKL. Trimming took 4 bases from V and 2 from J; bases not matched to a gene: 7. Via MiXCR, TCRdb re-called the RT-PCR reads, giving one row per CDR3 protein. The sample lists hundreds of thousands of distinct CDR3 sequences; roughly 11% were seen once. Study-wide points: Authors suggested each seasonal influenza vaccination recruits few new T cells.

This clonotype occurred a few times. Antigen: not known. Sequenced here: PBMCs from blood, sampled 35 to 45 days after vaccination. This chain links TRBV4-1 with TRBJ2-1, with TRBD2 identical over 8 bases. This clonotype was obtained from a man in his fifties who received an inactivated influenza vaccine. CDR3 loop: CASSPQPAGAYNEQFF. The CDR3 bases are TGCGCCAGCAGCCCCCAACCAGCGGGGGCCTACAATGAGCAGTTCTTC.